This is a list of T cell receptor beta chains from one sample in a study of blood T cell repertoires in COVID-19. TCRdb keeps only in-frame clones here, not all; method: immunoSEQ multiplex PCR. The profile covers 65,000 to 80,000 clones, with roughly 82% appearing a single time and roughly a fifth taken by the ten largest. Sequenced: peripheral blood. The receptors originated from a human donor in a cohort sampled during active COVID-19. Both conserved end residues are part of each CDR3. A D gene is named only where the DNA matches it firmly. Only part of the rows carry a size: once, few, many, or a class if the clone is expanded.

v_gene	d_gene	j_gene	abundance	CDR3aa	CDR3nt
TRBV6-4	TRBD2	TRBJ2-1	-	CASSSGGSYNEQFF	TGTGCCAGCAGTAGCGGGGGGTCCTACAATGAGCAGTTCTTC
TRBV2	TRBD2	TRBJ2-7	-	CATETGTSGGLSYEQYF	TGTGCCACCGAAACCGGGACTAGCGGGGGTCTCTCCTACGAGCAGTACTTC
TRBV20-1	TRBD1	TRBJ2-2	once	CSASADRGGTGELFF	TGCAGTGCTAGTGCGGACAGGGGAGGAACCGGGGAGCTGTTTTTT
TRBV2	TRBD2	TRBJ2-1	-	CASRPPGASGSYNEQFF	TGTGCCAGCAGACCTCCCGGGGCTAGCGGCTCCTACAATGAGCAGTTCTTC
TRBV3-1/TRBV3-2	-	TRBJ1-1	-	CASSQSRSEAFF	TGTGCCAGCAGTCAGTCGAGGTCTGAAGCTTTCTTT
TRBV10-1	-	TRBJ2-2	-	CASTHLDRTDTGELFF	TGCGCCAGCACCCATCTGGACAGAACCGACACCGGGGAGCTGTTTTTT
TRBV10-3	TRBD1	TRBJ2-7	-	CAISFSPDRGTYEQYF	TGTGCCATCAGTTTTTCCCCGGACAGGGGAACGTACGAGCAGTACTTC
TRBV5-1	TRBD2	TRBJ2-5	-	CASSPGTSGMLGETQYF	TGCGCCAGCAGCCCTGGGACTAGCGGGATGTTGGGAGAGACCCAGTACTTC
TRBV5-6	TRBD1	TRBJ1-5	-	CASSLTGGYNQPQHF	TGTGCCAGCAGCTTGACAGGGGGCTACAATCAGCCCCAGCATTTT
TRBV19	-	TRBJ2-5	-	CASSIPGRGTQETQYF	TGTGCCAGTAGTATCCCCGGAAGGGGGACCCAAGAGACCCAGTACTTC
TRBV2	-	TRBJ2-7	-	CASSPQGYEQYF	TGTGCCAGCAGCCCACAGGGTTACGAGCAGTACTTC
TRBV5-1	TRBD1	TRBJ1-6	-	CASSLRTGYNSPLHF	TGCGCCAGCAGCTTAAGGACAGGGTACAATTCACCCCTCCACTTT
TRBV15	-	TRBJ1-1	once	CATSRVGRGTEAFF	TGTGCCACCAGCAGAGTGGGCAGAGGGACTGAAGCTTTCTTT